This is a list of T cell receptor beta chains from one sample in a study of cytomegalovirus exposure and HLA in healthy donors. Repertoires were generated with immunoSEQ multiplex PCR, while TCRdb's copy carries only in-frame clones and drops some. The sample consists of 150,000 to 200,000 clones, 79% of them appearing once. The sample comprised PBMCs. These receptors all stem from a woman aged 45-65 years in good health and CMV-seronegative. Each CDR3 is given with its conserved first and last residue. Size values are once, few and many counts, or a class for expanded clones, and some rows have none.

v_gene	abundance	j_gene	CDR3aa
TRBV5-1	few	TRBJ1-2	CASSLQGNYGYTF
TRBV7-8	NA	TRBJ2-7	CASSPRRTFSGRSSYEQYF
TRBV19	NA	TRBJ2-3	CASSTWWGPGTDTQYF
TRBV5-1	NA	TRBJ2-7	CASSLAGGELLYF
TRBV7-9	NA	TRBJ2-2	CASSRGGSGELFF
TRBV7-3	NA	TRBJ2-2	CASSLYPGAGGRGELFF
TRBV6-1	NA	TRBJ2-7	CASSARATSGSYEQYF
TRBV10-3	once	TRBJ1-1	CAISGTRAEAFF
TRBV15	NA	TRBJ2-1	CATSRDRSGGARREQFF
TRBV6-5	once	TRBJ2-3	CASREVLTGGTQYF
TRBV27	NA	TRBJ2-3	CASSFSFGGRDTQYF
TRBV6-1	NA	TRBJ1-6	CASSERGQGGPLHF
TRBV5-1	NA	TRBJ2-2	CASSSLRGQTGELFF
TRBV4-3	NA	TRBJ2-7	CASSQQRTDYEQYF
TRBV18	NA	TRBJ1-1	CASSPTGNTEAFF
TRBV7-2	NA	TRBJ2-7	CASSPRVAYEQYF
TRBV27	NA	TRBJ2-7	CASSLLGQHSYEQYF
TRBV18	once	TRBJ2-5	CASSRDREETQYF
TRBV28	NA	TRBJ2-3	CASSSQGAGTQYF
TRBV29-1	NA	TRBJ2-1	CSVGGLAATYNEQFF
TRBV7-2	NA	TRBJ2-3	CASSLRGTSTDTQYF
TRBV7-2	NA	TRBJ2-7	CASSLKDSTQYF
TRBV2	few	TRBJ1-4	CASQLREGSNEKLFF
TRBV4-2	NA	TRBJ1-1	CASQGQGDTEAFF
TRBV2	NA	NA	CASGQLRPYEQYF
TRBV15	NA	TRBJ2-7	CATSRDPGSGYEQYF
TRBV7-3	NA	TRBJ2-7	CASSRDYRYEQYF
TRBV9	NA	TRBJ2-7	CASSVEGTSEQYF
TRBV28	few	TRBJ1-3	CASRPGSGNTIYF
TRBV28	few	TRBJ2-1	CASSTIDRGKQFF
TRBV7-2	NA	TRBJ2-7	CASSRQGLGTSGPYEQYF
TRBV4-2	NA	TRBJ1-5	CASSQAGTGGFASNQPQHF
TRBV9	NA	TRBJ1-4	CASSGRGQYNEKLFF
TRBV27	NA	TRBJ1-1	CASTPTGGVTEAFF
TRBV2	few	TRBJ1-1	CASTADLINTEAFF
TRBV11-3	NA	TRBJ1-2	CASSRAGYGYTF
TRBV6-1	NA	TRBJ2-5	CATLDRGRGETQYF
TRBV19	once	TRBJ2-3	CASSIAGGGVVTDTQYF
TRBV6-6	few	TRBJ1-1	CASRPGGPGLFF
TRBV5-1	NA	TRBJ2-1	CASSTGLAGGRRPDEQFF
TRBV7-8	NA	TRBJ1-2	CASSLGLDSLYGYTF
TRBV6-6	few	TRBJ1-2	CASSRGTGRVGYTF
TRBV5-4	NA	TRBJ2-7	CASKGTSVSEQYF
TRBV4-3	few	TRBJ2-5	CASSQGLAVQETQYF
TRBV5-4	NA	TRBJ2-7	CASSQAARSEQYF
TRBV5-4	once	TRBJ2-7	CASSSRDSYEQYF
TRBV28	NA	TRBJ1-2	CASSFRGGDGYTF
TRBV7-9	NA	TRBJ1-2	CASSFDSYGYTF
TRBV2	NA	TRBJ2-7	CASSRSYEQYF
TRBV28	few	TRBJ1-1	CASSSREAFF
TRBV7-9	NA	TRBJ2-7	CASSQREGGEQYF
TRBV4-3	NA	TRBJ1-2	CASSRGGQGGNYGYTF
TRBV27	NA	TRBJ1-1	CASSPGQGVTEAFF
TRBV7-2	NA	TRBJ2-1	CASSHGGTGSNEQFF
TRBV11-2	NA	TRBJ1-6	CASSLRDQGARSPLHF
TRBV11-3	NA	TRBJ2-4	CASSLGQGVQNIQYF
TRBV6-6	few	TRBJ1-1	CASSSGRIMNTEAFF
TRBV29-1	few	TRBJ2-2	CSTGGRNTGELFF
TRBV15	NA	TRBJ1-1	CATSGWNAGESAFF